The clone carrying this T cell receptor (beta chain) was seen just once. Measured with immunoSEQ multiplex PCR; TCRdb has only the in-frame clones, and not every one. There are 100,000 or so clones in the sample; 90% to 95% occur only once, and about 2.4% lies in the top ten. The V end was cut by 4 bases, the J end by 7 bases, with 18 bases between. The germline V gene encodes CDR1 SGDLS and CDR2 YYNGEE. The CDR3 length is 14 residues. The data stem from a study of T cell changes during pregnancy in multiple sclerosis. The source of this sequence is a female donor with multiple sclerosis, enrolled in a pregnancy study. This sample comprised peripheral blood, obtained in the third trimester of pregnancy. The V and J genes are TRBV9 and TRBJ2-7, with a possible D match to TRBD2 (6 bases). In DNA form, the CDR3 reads TGTGCCAGCAGCCCTGGGACTCGACGAAGTGAGCAGTACTTC. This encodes CASSPGTRRSEQYF.